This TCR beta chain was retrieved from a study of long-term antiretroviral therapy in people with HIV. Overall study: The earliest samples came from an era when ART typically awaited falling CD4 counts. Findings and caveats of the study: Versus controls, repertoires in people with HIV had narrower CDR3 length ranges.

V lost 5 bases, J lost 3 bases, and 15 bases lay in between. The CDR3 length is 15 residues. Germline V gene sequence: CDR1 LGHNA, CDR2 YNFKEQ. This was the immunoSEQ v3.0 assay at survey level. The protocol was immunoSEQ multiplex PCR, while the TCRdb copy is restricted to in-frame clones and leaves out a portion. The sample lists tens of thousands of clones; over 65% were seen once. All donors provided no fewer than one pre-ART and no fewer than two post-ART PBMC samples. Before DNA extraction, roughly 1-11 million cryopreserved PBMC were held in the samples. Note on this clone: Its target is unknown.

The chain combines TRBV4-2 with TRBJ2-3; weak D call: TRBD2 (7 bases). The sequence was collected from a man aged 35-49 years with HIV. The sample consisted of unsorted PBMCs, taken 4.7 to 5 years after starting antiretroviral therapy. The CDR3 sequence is CASSLGGGGTDTQYF. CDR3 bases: TGTGCCAGCAGCTTAGGCGGGGGCGGAACAGATACGCAGTATTTT.